This TCR beta chain is from a study of CD8+ T cells in alopecia areata. From PBMCs, CD4+ and CD8+ T cells were sorted. Findings and caveats of the study: Elevated clonality characterized lesional scalp relative to normal scalp, particularly in alopecia totalis/universalis.

Trimming removed 5 bases at V and 7 bases at J, with 12 bases between. The CDR3 is 14 amino acids. The germline CDR1 and CDR2 sequences are PRHDT and FYEKMQ (reference sequence). In the case of this clone: The antigen is not known.

Following RNA extraction, reverse transcription yielded cDNA that acted as the sequencing template. TCRdb keeps only in-frame clones here, not all; method: immunoSEQ multiplex PCR. The sample has 95,000 to 120,000 clones; 59% are singletons. This sequence originates from a human donor in good health. The chain is built from TRBV13 and TRBJ1-6; unclear D gene. Sequencing input: CD8+ T cells sorted from blood. CDR3: CASSREASNSPLHF. The CDR3 nucleotides are TGTGCCAGCAGCCGCGAGGCCTCAAATTCACCCCTCCACTTT.